This is a list of T cell receptor beta chains from one sample in a study of T cells in tumors after PD-1 blockade. Data came from immunoSEQ multiplex PCR; TCRdb stores just in-frame clones and leaves some out. The sample has 11,000 to 15,000 clones, around 62% seen once. The sequencing here drew on tumor tissue, taken after anti-PD-1 treatment. The receptors derive from a human donor with cutaneous squamous cell carcinoma. CDR3s leave out the opening cysteine and the closing phenylalanine or tryptophan.

TRBV29-1 SAATGAYEQY
TRBV27 ASSFLGLAGYNEQF
TRBV2 ASRGRGPGAQQYEQY
TRBV6-2/TRBV6-3 ASSYSLAGGPLDEQY
TRBV5-1 ASSRTPQDEAF
TRBV6-4 ASTNEGTGESPLH
TRBV4-1 ASSEEPTGSYQPQH
TRBV6-2/TRBV6-3 ASSYSTLQGYRRNQPQH
TRBV5-4 ASSLDLAGSSYEQY
TRBV7-9 ASSLVGEATYGYT
TRBV10-2 ASSDGSNSPLH
TRBV5-1 ASATGTAMNTEAF
TRBV7-8 ASSLDGTGELF
TRBV3-1/TRBV3-2 ASSQWGGASGNTIY
TRBV21-1 ASRRGGTGGLDEQF
TRBV5-6 ASSVGLGAPGELF
TRBV19 ASSSWRRRDEQF
TRBV7-6 ASGQTSGGNTGELF
TRBV19 ASKRQGAYEQY
TRBV4-1 ASSHGPYEQY
TRBV30 AWSAGPGERPLH
TRBV5-1 ASSLDRDYGYT
TRBV28 ASRRTRDPGHPEAF
TRBV29-1 SVEGDWDSLGGTQY
TRBV20-1 SARGVDIQY
TRBV19 ASSISGRETQY
TRBV6-4 ASSDSGSSYNEQF
TRBV4-2 ASSHWSASGVSETQY
TRBV30 AWSVQGSYEQY
TRBV28 ATRGRTSRNIQY
TRBV28 ASSLTGGRGYT
TRBV28 ASSLSGQNKETQY
TRBV15 ATSREAGWNQPQH
TRBV18 ASSQAGTGPSYGYT
TRBV4-2 ASSQTLAGVSNEQF
TRBV3-1/TRBV3-2 ASSIRSSGGQPYEQY
TRBV5-5 ASSIATGSNTEAF
TRBV7-8 ASSLRGIGGYT
TRBV14 ASSRLGGEDEQY
TRBV18 ASSYRGPNTEAF
TRBV2 ASIVRATQPQH
TRBV19 ASSKPRTGGYGYT
TRBV2 ASSEADTQY
TRBV14 ASSQESKGTPRGNEQF
TRBV6-5 ASSFRGRTEAF